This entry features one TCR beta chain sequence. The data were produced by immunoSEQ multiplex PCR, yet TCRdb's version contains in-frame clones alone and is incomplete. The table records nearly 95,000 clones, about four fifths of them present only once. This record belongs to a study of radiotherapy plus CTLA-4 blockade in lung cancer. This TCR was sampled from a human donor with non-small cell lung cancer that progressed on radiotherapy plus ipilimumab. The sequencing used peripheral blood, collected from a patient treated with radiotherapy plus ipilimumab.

The DNA of the CDR3 is TGTGCCAGCAGCCCACAACTCGCGAACACCGGGGAGCTGTTTTTT. Translated, it gives CASSPQLANTGELFF. The gene calls are TRBV5-4 and TRBJ2-2; D is uncertain. Germline V gene sequence: CDR1 SGHNT, CDR2 YYREEE (reference sequence). Trimming stripped 4 bases from V and 0 bases from J, with 10 bases between. This CDR3 spans 15 amino acids.